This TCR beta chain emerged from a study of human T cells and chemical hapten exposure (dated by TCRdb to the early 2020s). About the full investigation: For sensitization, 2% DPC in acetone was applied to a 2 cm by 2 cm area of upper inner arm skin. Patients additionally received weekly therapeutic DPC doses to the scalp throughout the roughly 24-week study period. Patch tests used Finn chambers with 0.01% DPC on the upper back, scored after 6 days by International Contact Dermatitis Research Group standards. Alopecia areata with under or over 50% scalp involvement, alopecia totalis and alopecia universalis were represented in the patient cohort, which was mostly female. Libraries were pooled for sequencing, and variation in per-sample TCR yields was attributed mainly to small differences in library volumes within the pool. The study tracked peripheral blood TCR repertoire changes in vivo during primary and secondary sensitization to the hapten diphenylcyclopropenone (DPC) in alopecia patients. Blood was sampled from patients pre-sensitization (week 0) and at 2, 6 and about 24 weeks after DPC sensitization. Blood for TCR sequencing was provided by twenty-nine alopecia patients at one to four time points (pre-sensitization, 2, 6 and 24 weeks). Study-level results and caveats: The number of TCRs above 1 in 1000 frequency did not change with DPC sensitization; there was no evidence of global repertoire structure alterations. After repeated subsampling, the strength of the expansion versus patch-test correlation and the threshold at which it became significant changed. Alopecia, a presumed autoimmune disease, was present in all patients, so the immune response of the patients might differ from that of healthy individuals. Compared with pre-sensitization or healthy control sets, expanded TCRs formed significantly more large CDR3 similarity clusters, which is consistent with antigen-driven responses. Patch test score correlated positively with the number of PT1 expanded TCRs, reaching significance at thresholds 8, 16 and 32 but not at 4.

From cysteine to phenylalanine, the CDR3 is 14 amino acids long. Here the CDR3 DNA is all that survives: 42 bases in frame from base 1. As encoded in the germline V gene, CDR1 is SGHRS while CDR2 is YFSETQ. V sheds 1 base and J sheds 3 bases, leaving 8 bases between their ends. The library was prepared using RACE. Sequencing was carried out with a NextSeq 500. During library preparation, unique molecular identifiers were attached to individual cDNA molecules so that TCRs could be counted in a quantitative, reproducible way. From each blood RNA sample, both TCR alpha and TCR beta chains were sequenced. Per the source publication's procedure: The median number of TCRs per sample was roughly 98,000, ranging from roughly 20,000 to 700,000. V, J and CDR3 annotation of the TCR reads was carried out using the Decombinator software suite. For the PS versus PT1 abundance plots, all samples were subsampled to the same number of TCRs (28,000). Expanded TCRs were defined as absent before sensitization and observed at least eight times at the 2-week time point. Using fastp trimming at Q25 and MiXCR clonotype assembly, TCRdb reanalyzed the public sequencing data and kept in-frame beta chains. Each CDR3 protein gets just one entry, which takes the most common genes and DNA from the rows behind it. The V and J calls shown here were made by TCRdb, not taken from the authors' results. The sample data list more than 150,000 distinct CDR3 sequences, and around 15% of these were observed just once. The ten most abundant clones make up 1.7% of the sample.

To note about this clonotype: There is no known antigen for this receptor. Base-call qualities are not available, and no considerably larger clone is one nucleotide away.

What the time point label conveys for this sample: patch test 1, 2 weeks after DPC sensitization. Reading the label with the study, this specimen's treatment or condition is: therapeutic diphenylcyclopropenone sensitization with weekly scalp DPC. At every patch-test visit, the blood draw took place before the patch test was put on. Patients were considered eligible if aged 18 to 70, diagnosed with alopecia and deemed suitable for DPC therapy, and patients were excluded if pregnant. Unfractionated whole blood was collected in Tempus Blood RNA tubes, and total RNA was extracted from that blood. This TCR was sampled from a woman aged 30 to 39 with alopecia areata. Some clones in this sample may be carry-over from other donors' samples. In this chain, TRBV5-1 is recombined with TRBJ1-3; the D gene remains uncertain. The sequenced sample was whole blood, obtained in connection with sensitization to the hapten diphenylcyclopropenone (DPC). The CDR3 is CASSLTTFGNTIYF. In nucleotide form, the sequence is TGCGCCAGCAGCTTGACGACGTTTGGAAACACCATATATTTT.